Following are 9 T cell receptor beta chains from one sample sequenced in a study of CXCR3-negative and CXCR3-positive naive CD8 T cells. Findings of the study overall: TRB CDR3 hydrophobicity was greater in CXCR3-positive naive cells than in CXCR3-negative naive cells.

With UMI labels, 5' RACE was used to prepare the TRB cDNA libraries. TCRdb re-called the 5' RACE reads, yielding one record per CDR3 amino acid sequence without DNA. The listing records 150,000 or so distinct CDR3 sequences. Their recognized antigens are unknown. Material: naive CXCR3+ CD8+ T cells from blood. As for subset: CD45RO-CCR7+CD27+CD95- naive CD8+ T cells expressing CXCR3 (TNR3+). These receptors were obtained from a human donor in good health. Some clones in this sample may be carry-over from other donors' samples.

This chain links TRBV12-5 with TRBJ2-5. Germline values: CDR1 LGHNT, CDR2 FRNRAP. The CDR3 has 14 residues. This CDR3 reads CASGFDSTQETQYF. Using reference TRBV12-5 and TRBJ2-5 for the parts outside the CDR3, the full variable domain is DARVTQTPRHKVTEMGQEVTMRCQPILGHNTVFWYRQTMMQGLELLAYFRNRAPLDDSGMPKDRFSAEMPDATLATLKIQPSEPRDSAVYFCASGFDSTQETQYFGPGTRLLVL.

This CDR3 is CSVEDEGRETYEQYF. The rearrangement links TRBV29-1 to TRBJ2-7; TCRdb indicates TRBD2, and absent DNA this call remains unverified. Per the germline V gene, CDR1 is SQVTM and CDR2 is ANQGSEA. This CDR3 comprises 15 residues.

CDR3: CASSLAGQVGEQYF. The genes are TRBV7-9 and TRBJ2-7; TCRdb designates TRBD1, a call that cannot be tested without DNA. There are 14 residues in the CDR3. Germline V gene data show CDR1 as SEHNR and CDR2 as FQNEAQ (reference sequence).

The chain is built from TRBV15 and TRBJ1-6. Germline V lookup: CDR1 LNHNV, CDR2 YYDKDF (reference sequence). The CDR3 totals 13 residues. CDR3 sequence reads: CATRGQADSPLHF.

The CDR3 sequence: CSVPPSGANEQFF. The J gene is TRBJ2-1, the V gene TRBV29-1; absent DNA, TCRdb's TRBD1 call cannot be checked. Germline V gene sequence: CDR1 SQVTM, CDR2 ANQGSEA. This CDR3 has 13 amino acids.

V usage is TRBV29-1 and J usage is TRBJ2-1. Germline CDR1 SQVTM, CDR2 ANQGSEA. CDR3 length: 11 amino acids. The CDR3 region is CSVEDLDEQFF.

The chain carries TRBV27 and TRBJ2-1; without DNA, the TCRdb call of TRBD2 cannot be checked. Looked up from germline, CDR1 is MNHEY and CDR2 is SMNVEV (reference sequence). The CDR3 is 15 residues long. The CDR3 loop is CASRAGGALLYEQIF.

V usage is TRBV6-5 and J usage is TRBJ2-1; TCRdb picks TRBD2, but there is no DNA to check that call. This CDR3 spans 15 amino acids. Germline CDR1 MNHEY, CDR2 SVGAGI. CDR3 loop: CASSYTLAGNNEQFF.

The J gene is TRBJ2-3, the V gene TRBV7-9; TCRdb gives TRBD1 as the D gene, but with no DNA this cannot be confirmed. CDR1 and CDR2 from the germline V gene are SEHNR and FQNEAQ (reference sequence). The CDR3 consists of 15 residues. CDR3: CASSPLAPGTDTQYF.